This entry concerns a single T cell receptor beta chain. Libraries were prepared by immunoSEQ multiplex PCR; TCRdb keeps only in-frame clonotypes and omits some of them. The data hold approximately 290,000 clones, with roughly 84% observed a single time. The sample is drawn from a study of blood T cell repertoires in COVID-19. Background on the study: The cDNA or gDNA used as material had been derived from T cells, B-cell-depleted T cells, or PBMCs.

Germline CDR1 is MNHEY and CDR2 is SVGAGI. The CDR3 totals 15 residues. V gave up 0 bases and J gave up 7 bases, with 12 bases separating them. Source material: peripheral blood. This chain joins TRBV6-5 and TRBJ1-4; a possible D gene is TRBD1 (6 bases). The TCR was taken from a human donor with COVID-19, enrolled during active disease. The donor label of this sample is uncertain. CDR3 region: CASSYSWGLSEKLFF. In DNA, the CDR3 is TGTGCCAGCAGTTACTCGTGGGGGCTTAGTGAAAAACTGTTTTTT.